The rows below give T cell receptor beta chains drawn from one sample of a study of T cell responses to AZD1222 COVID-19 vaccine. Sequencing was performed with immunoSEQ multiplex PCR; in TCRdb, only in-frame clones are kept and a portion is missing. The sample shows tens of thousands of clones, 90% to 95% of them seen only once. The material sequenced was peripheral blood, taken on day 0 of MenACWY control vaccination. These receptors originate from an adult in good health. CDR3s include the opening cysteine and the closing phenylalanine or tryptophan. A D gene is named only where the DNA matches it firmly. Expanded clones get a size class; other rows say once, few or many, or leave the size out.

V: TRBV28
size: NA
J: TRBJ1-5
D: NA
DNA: TGTGCCAGCAGTTTGACAGGTTATCAGCCCCAGCATTTT
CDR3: CASSLTGYQPQHF

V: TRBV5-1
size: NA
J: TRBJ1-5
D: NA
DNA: TGCGCCAGCAGCTTTTTTGGTGGTCAGCCCCAGCATTTT
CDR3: CASSFFGGQPQHF

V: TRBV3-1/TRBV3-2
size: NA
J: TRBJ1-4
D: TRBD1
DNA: TGTGCCAGCAGCCTGACACAGGGGGGAAGTGAAAAACTGTTTTTT
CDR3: CASSLTQGGSEKLFF

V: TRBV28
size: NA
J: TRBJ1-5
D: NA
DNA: TGTGCCAGCGGTTTACAGGGCCCCAATCAGCCCCAGCATTTT
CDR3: CASGLQGPNQPQHF

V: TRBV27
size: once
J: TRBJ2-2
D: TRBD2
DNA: TGTGCCAGCAGTCCCTATAGCGGGGGTGCGGGCACCGGGGAGCTGTTTTTT
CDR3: CASSPYSGGAGTGELFF

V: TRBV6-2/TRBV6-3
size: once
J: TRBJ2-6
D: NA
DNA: TGTGCCAGCAGTTACGACGGCTCTGGGGCCAACGTCCTGACTTTC
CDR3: CASSYDGSGANVLTF

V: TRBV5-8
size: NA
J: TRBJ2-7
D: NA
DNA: TGTGCCAGCAGCTGGCAAATGGGCGAGCAGCACTTC
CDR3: CASSWQMGEQHF

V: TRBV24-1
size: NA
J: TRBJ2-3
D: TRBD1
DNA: TGTGCCACCAGTACGGGACAGGATGGAAATACGCAGTATTTT
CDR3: CATSTGQDGNTQYF

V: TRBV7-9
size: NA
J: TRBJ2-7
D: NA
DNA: TGTGCCAGCAGCTTACCCTCAAGCTACGAGCAGTACTTC
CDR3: CASSLPSSYEQYF

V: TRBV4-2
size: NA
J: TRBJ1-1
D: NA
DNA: TGTGCCAGCAGCCAAGTCAAGGGTCTCGGCACTGAAGCTTTCTTT
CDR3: CASSQVKGLGTEAFF

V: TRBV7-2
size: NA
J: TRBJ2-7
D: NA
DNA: TGTGCCAGCAGCCCGTACAATAGGGGGGACCCAGCGGAGCAGTACTTC
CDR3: CASSPYNRGDPAEQYF

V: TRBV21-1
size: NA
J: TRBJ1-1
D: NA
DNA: TGTGCCGGGGGCCCTAGACGTGCTGAAGCTTTCTTT
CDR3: CAGGPRRAEAFF

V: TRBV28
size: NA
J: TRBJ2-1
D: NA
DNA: TGTGCCAGCAGTTTATCCACAGCTTACAATGAGCAGTTCTTC
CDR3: CASSLSTAYNEQFF

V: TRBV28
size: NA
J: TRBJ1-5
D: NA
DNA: TGTGCCAGCAGTTCCGTTTTCCACAGGGAAAGCAATCAGCCCCAGCATTTT
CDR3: CASSSVFHRESNQPQHF

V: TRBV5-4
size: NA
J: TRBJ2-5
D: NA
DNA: TGTGCCAGCAGCATCTTCCGGGGAACCGACCAAGAGACCCAGTACTTC
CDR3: CASSIFRGTDQETQYF

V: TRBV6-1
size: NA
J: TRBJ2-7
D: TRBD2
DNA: TGTGCCAGCAGTGAATTGTCTAGCGGGTCTAGCTCCTACGAGCAGTACTTC
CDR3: CASSELSSGSSSYEQYF

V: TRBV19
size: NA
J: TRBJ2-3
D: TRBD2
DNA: TGTGCCAGTAGTGGCGCGGGAGCGGGAGATACGCAGTATTTT
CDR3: CASSGAGAGDTQYF

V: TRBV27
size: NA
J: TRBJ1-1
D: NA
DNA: TGTGCCAGCAGTTGGGGGACCGAAGCTTTCTTT
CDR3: CASSWGTEAFF

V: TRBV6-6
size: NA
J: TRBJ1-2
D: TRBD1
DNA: TGTGCCACCAGGGGGGACAGCGGACTCTATGGCTACACCTTC
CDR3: CATRGDSGLYGYTF

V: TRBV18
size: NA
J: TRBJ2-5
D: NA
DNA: TGTGCCAGCCTACAAGGGGGCCAAGAGACCCAGTACTTC
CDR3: CASLQGGQETQYF

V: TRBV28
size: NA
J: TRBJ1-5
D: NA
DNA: TGTGCCAGCAGGGGCAATCAGCCCCAGCATTTT
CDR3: CASRGNQPQHF

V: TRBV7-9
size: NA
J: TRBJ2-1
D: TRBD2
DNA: TGTGCCAGCAGTCCCCTGGGCGGGAGGCATAATGAGCAGTTCTTC
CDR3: CASSPLGGRHNEQFF

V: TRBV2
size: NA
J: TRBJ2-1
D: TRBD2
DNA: TGTGCCAGCAGTGTTGCGGGAGGAGGTGAGCAGTTCTTC
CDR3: CASSVAGGGEQFF

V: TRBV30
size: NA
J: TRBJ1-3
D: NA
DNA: TGTGCCTGGAGAATCTCTTGGCGAAACACCATATATTTT
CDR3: CAWRISWRNTIYF

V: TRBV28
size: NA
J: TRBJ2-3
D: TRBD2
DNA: TGTGCCAGCAGACATAGCGGGGTCAGCACAGATACGCAGTATTTT
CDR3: CASRHSGVSTDTQYF

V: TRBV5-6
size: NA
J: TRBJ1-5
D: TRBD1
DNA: TGTGCCAGCAGCTTGGCGGGGACAGGAAATCAGCCCCAGCATTTT
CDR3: CASSLAGTGNQPQHF

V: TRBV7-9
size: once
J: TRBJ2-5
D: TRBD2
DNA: TGTGCCAGCAGCCCGGGAACTAGCGGGAGATGGAAGTACTTC
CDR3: CASSPGTSGRWKYF

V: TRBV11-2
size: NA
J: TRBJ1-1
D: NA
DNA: TGTGCCAGCAGCCCCAATAATGAAGCTTTCTTT
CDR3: CASSPNNEAFF

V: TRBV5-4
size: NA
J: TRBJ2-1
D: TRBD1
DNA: TGTGCCAGCAGCTTGGCCATCGGGACAGAGTACAATGAGCAGTTCTTC
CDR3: CASSLAIGTEYNEQFF

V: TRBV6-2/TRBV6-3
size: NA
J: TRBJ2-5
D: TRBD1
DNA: TGTGCCAGCAGCAGGGGGCTAGGAGAGACCCAGTACTTC
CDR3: CASSRGLGETQYF

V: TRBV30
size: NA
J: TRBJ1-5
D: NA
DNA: TGTGCCTGGAGCGCCCAAACAGGGAATCAGCCCCAGCATTTT
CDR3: CAWSAQTGNQPQHF

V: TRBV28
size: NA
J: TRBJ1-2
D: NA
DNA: TGTGCCAGCAGTTTCGGGTCTGGCAAGGGAGGTAACGGCTACACCTTC
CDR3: CASSFGSGKGGNGYTF

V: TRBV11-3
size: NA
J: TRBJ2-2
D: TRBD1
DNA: TGTGCCAGCAGTTTGCGGGACAGGGGGAACACCGGGGAGCTGTTTTTT
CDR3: CASSLRDRGNTGELFF

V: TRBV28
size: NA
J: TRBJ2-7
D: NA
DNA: TGTGCCAGCAGTTCCTCCATTCTCCAGCAGTACTTC
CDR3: CASSSSILQQYF

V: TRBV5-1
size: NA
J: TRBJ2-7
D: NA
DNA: TGCGCCAGCAGCTTGGGCGAGACCGGGATCTACGAGCAGTACTTC
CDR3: CASSLGETGIYEQYF

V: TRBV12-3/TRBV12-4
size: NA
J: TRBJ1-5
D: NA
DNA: TGTGCCAGCAGTTGGGGTCCTCAGCCCCAGCATTTT
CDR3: CASSWGPQPQHF

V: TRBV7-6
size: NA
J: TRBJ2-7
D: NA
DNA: TGTGCCAGCAGCTTAGAGGGTCCCTATTACGAGCAGTACTTC
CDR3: CASSLEGPYYEQYF

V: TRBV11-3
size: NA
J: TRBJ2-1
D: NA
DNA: TGTGCCAGCAGCTTCTCGGGACTGGCAAATGAGCAGTTCTTC
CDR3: CASSFSGLANEQFF

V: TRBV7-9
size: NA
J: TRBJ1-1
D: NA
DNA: TGTGCCAGCAGCCAAGGGAGAGGGACAGAAGCTTTCTTT
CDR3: CASSQGRGTEAFF

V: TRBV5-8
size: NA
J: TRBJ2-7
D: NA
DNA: TGTGCCAGCAGCTTTTATCTGAACGAGCAGTACTTC
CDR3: CASSFYLNEQYF

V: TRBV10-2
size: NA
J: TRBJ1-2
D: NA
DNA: TGCGCCAGCAGTGACCGGAGCTATGGCTACACCTTC
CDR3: CASSDRSYGYTF